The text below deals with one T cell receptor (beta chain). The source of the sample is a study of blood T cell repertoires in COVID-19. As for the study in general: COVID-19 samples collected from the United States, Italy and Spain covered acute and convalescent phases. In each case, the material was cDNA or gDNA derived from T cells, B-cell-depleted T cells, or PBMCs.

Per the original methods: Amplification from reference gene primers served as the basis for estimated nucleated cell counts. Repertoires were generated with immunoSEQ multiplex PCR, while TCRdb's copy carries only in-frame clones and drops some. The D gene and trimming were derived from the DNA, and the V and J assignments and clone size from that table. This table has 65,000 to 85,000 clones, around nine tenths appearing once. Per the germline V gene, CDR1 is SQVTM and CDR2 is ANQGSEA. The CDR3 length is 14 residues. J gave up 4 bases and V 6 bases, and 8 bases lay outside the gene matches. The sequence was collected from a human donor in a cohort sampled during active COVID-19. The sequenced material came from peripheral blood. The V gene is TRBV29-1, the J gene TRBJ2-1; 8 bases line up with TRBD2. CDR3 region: CSVVALAAYNEQFF. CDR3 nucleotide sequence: TGCAGCGTCGTTGCACTAGCGGCATACAATGAGCAGTTCTTC.